This is a list of T cell receptor beta chains from one sample in a study of blood T cell repertoires in COVID-19. Sequenced by immunoSEQ multiplex PCR; TCRdb stores in-frame clones only, minus some. The sample lists about 73,000 clones, roughly 83% seen once, with about 6.5% in the top ten. Material for sequencing was peripheral blood. Receptor source: a woman aged 55-75 years with acute or convalescent COVID-19. Each CDR3 is given with its conserved first and last residue. The D gene is left open where the match is weak. Some rows have no size entry. The others give once, few or many, or a class for an expanded clone.

DNA	CDR3	V	size	D	J
TGTGCCACCGAGGGATGGACCGGGGAGCTGTTTTTT	CATEGWTGELFF	TRBV3-1/TRBV3-2	-	-	TRBJ2-2
TGTGCCAGCAGTGAAGAGCCAAATTCACCCCTCCACTTT	CASSEEPNSPLHF	TRBV6-1	-	-	TRBJ1-6
TGTGCCAGCAGTGAGACAGGGGTAGGGCCCTACGAGCAGTACTTC	CASSETGVGPYEQYF	TRBV2	-	TRBD1	TRBJ2-7
TGTGCCAGTAGCCGGGAGGTTAACACTGAAGCTTTCTTT	CASSREVNTEAFF	TRBV19	-	-	TRBJ1-1
TGTGCCAGCAGCTCGGACAGGGACTACAATGAGCAGTTCTTC	CASSSDRDYNEQFF	TRBV7-9	-	TRBD1	TRBJ2-1
TGTGCCAGTAGATCCGGGACAGCTAGCAATCAGCCCCAGCATTTT	CASRSGTASNQPQHF	TRBV19	-	TRBD1	TRBJ1-5
TGTGCCAGCACCCAGACAGGCCTTATGAACACTGAAGCTTTCTTT	CASTQTGLMNTEAFF	TRBV2	once	-	TRBJ1-1
TGTGCCAGCAGCTTGGCCAGGGACAATGAGCAGTTCTTC	CASSLARDNEQFF	TRBV5-4	-	-	TRBJ2-1
TGTGCCAGCTCACTTCGGACAGGGGGCTTCAGCACCGGGGAGCTGTTTTTT	CASSLRTGGFSTGELFF	TRBV18	-	TRBD1	TRBJ2-2
TGTGCCAGTAGTATCCAGGGCAGCAATCAGCCCCAGCATTTT	CASSIQGSNQPQHF	TRBV19	-	-	TRBJ1-5
TGTGCCAGCTCAAGCCAGGAGAACACTGAAGCTTTCTTT	CASSSQENTEAFF	TRBV18	-	-	TRBJ1-1
TGTGCCAGCAGCCAAGGGGGGCGGGCTCAGCCCCAGCATTTT	CASSQGGRAQPQHF	TRBV3-1/TRBV3-2	-	-	TRBJ1-5
TGTGCCAGCAGCTTACAGGGAGTCGGTGAAAAACTGTTTTTT	CASSLQGVGEKLFF	TRBV5-4	-	-	TRBJ1-4
TGTGCCTGGAGTGTACGTGCAGGGGGGCTCTCTGGAAACACCATATATTTT	CAWSVRAGGLSGNTIYF	TRBV30	-	TRBD1	TRBJ1-3
TGTGCCTGGACCCGTGGACACAATCAGCCCCAGCATTTT	CAWTRGHNQPQHF	TRBV30	-	-	TRBJ1-5
TGTGCCAGCAGACAGGGTATTTTGGGTCAGCCCCAGCATTTT	CASRQGILGQPQHF	TRBV2	-	-	TRBJ1-5
TGTGCCACCAGTGATGGAGTGGATAGCACAGATACGCAGTATTTT	CATSDGVDSTDTQYF	TRBV24-1	-	-	TRBJ2-3
TGTGCCAGCAGCAAAGGGGGCTCCCTTAACTATGGCTACACCTTC	CASSKGGSLNYGYTF	TRBV21-1	-	-	TRBJ1-2
TGTGCCAGCAGTGAGGGCAGAACGGGCAATCAGCCCCAGCATTTT	CASSEGRTGNQPQHF	TRBV2	few	-	TRBJ1-5
TGTGCCAGCAGTGTGAGGGATGCGAACATTCAGTACTTC	CASSVRDANIQYF	TRBV2	-	-	TRBJ2-4
TGTGCCAGCACCGAAGGGGGGGGCGAATCCATTCAGTACTTC	CASTEGGGESIQYF	TRBV6-5	-	-	TRBJ2-4
TGCGCCAGCAGCTTGGTAGCAGGGCAGGGTACCTACAATGAGCAGTTCTTC	CASSLVAGQGTYNEQFF	TRBV5-1	-	-	TRBJ2-1
TGTGCCAGCAGCCGCCCCAACAGTCTGACGACAGATACGCAGTATTTT	CASSRPNSLTTDTQYF	TRBV5-4	-	-	TRBJ2-3
TGTGCCAGCTCACCACCTACCGGACAGGGGCATGGCTACACCTTC	CASSPPTGQGHGYTF	TRBV18	-	TRBD1	TRBJ1-2
TGTGCCAGCAGCCCGGGACTTGTCACCGGGGAGCTGTTTTTT	CASSPGLVTGELFF	TRBV7-9	-	-	TRBJ2-2
TGCGCCAGCAGAGAAATGGGAGGGCGGGCCTACGAGCAGTACTTC	CASREMGGRAYEQYF	TRBV5-1	-	TRBD2	TRBJ2-7
TGTGCCAGTACCTTAGGGTTCTTGGGGAGGAACACTGAAGCTTTCTTT	CASTLGFLGRNTEAFF	TRBV19	-	-	TRBJ1-1
TGTGCCAGCAGCTCCCCTGCCGACAGGGCGGCCGGGGAGCTGTTTTTT	CASSSPADRAAGELFF	TRBV5-4	few	TRBD1	TRBJ2-2
TGTGCCAGCGGGCAGCCTTATAGCAATCAGCCCCAGCATTTT	CASGQPYSNQPQHF	TRBV6-5	-	-	TRBJ1-5
TGTGCCATCAGGGAGGAGGGTCTAGCCAAAAACATTCAGTACTTC	CAIREEGLAKNIQYF	TRBV10-3	-	-	TRBJ2-4
TGTGCCAGCAGCTTCGGACAGGTCTACGAGCAGTACTTC	CASSFGQVYEQYF	TRBV11-1	-	TRBD1	TRBJ2-7
TGTGCCAGAAGGACAGGGGAATCACCCCTCCACTTT	CARRTGESPLHF	TRBV7-2	-	TRBD1	TRBJ1-6
TGTGCCAGCCACGACAGTGCAACTAATGAAAAACTGTTTTTT	CASHDSATNEKLFF	TRBV2	-	-	TRBJ1-4
TGTGCCAGCAGTTACTCGGTCCAGACAGGCAATCAGCCCCAGCATTTT	CASSYSVQTGNQPQHF	TRBV6-6	many	-	TRBJ1-5
TGCGCCAGCAGCCAAGGGACTAATGTCCGGGAGACCCAGTACTTC	CASSQGTNVRETQYF	TRBV4-1	-	-	TRBJ2-5
TGTGCCACCAGTGAAGCTTTTAGCAATCAGCCCCAGCATTTT	CATSEAFSNQPQHF	TRBV24-1	-	-	TRBJ1-5
TGCGCCAGCACTGACAGCCCGACCTTGAACACCGGGGAGCTGTTTTTT	CASTDSPTLNTGELFF	TRBV5-1	few	-	TRBJ2-2
TGTGCCAGCTCATCTAGGGGGGACAGCGTCCGCTACACCTTC	CASSSRGDSVRYTF	TRBV18	-	TRBD1	TRBJ1-2
TGTGCCAGCAGCCCCCACAGGGTCGGTGGGACTGAAGCTTTCTTT	CASSPHRVGGTEAFF	TRBV9	-	-	TRBJ1-1
TGTGCCAGCAGCGAAGACAGAACCTCTGGAAACACCATATATTTT	CASSEDRTSGNTIYF	TRBV9	-	-	TRBJ1-3
TGTGCCAGCAGCTTGACGGCAGGCGTCTCCTACAATGAGCAGTTCTTC	CASSLTAGVSYNEQFF	TRBV5-5	once	-	TRBJ2-1
TGTGCCAGCAGCTCCGAGCGGGGCGAAGATACGCAGTATTTT	CASSSERGEDTQYF	TRBV7-9	-	TRBD2	TRBJ2-3
TGTGCCAGCAGCCCCCGTAACACCGGGGAGCTGTTTTTT	CASSPRNTGELFF	TRBV7-3	-	-	TRBJ2-2
TGTGCCAGCAAAATCGGGGAGGACTATGGCTACACCTTC	CASKIGEDYGYTF	TRBV2	-	-	TRBJ1-2
TGTGCCTGGGCCAGGGGCACTGAAGCTTTCTTT	CAWARGTEAFF	TRBV30	many	-	TRBJ1-1
TGCGCCAGCAGCCAAGGGTTGCAACTCCCTAACTATGGCTACACCTTC	CASSQGLQLPNYGYTF	TRBV4-1	-	-	TRBJ1-2
TGTGCCAGTAGTATTCCGACAGGGGGCGTCGGCTATGGCTACACCTTC	CASSIPTGGVGYGYTF	TRBV19	-	TRBD1	TRBJ1-2
TGTGCCAGCAGCCCCTCCGGGGCTAATGAAAAACTGTTTTTT	CASSPSGANEKLFF	TRBV6-5	-	-	TRBJ1-4
TGTGCCTTCGTCGACCGGGGTAGAAACACCATATATTTT	CAFVDRGRNTIYF	TRBV30	-	-	TRBJ1-3
TGTGCCACCGAGGCCCCGACTAACACCGGGGAGCTGTTTTTT	CATEAPTNTGELFF	TRBV19	-	-	TRBJ2-2
TGTGCCAGCAGTTCCGGGACTAGCACAGATACGCAGTATTTT	CASSSGTSTDTQYF	TRBV2	few	-	TRBJ2-3
TGCGCCCGCGCGGAGGTCGCAGATACGCAGTATTTT	CARAEVADTQYF	TRBV10-1	-	-	TRBJ2-3
TGTGCCAGCAGCCCGCGATCGGGGATCCCTGAAGCTTTCTTT	CASSPRSGIPEAFF	TRBV9	-	-	TRBJ1-1